This TCR beta chain originates from a study of cytomegalovirus exposure and HLA in healthy donors. About the research overall: A subsequent analysis stated that the roughly 120 validation repertoires were run on the same platform as the roughly 670 first-cohort repertoires.

Study outcomes and limitations: As confirmed in vitro, three CMV-associated chains were specific for CMV antigens.

CDR1 is MNHEY and CDR2 is SMNVEV in the germline V gene (reference sequence). V was clipped by 7 bases and J by 2 bases, with 13 bases between them. This CDR3 is built from 14 residues. Comment on this clone: Its antigen is unknown.

Generated by immunoSEQ multiplex PCR, the TCRdb table keeps only in-frame clones and is missing some. The data hold under 300,000 clones, with roughly 90% observed a single time. Material: PBMCs. This sequence joins TRBV27 and TRBJ2-3, with D possibly being TRBD2 (6 bases). This clonotype was obtained from a woman aged 18-29 years in good health and CMV-seronegative. The CDR3 is CASTSGGFTDTQYF. The CDR3 region has the DNA TGTGCCAGCACTAGTGGAGGGTTCACAGATACGCAGTATTTT.